The 30 T cell receptor beta chains reported below all come from one sample, sequenced in a study of cytomegalovirus exposure and HLA in healthy donors. Amplification used 60 Vbeta primers and 13 Jbeta primers. Generated by immunoSEQ multiplex PCR, the TCRdb table keeps only in-frame clones and is missing some. The profile covers approximately 100,000 clones, with 50% to 70% appearing a single time and less than 4.5% taken by the ten largest. Sequenced input: PBMCs. These receptors originate from a man aged 25 to 40 in good health and CMV-seropositive.

This chain links TRBV7-2 with TRBJ2-5, with 10 bases matching TRBD2. The V gene's germline CDR1 is SGHTA and CDR2 FQGNSA. The CDR3 sequence is 16 residues long. With 1 base clipped from V and 5 bases from J, the junction kept 7 bases outside the gene matches. CDR3 nucleotides: TGTGCCAGCAGCTTAGTCCTAGCGGGGGAAGGGGAGACCCAGTACTTC. The encoded protein is CASSLVLAGEGETQYF.

CDR3 in amino acids: CASSATGIQPQHF. The DNA for the CDR3 is TGTGCCAGCAGTGCGACAGGGATTCAGCCCCAGCATTTT. V and J are TRBV27 and TRBJ1-5, with 7 bases that match TRBD1. CDR1 is MNHEY and CDR2 is SMNVEV in the germline V gene (reference sequence). This CDR3 comprises 13 residues. V dropped 5 bases and J dropped 6; count of bases not matched to a gene: 4.

The rearrangement links TRBV28 to TRBJ1-2; 11 nucleotides agree with TRBD1. This CDR3 has 17 amino acids. The trim removed 6 bases at V and 0 bases at J, leaving 9 bases unmatched. From germline, CDR1 is MDHEN and CDR2 SYDVKM. As DNA, the CDR3 is TGTGCCAGCAGCCGAGCCGGGACAGGGGGGCCTAACTATGGCTACACCTTC. This translates into CASSRAGTGGPNYGYTF.

This rearrangement joins TRBV5-1 to TRBJ1-1; D ambiguous. The V end was cut by 0 bases, the J end by 4 bases, with 13 bases between. Germline values: CDR1 SGHRS, CDR2 YFSETQ. This CDR3 contains 15 residues. The CDR3 reads CASSLESGRITEAFF. The CDR3 nucleotides are TGCGCCAGCAGCTTGGAGTCAGGTAGAATCACTGAAGCTTTCTTT.

Details on this clone: Germline and junction disagree at one end, which may indicate a read error. The rearrangement joins TRBV7-8 to TRBJ2-7, with 10 bases aligning to TRBD1. CDR1 and CDR2 from the germline V gene are SGHVS and FQNEAQ. The CDR3 totals 13 residues. CDR3 in amino acids: CAGSLGTGDEQYF. For the CDR3, the DNA is TGTGCCGGCAGCTTGGGGACAGGGGACGAGCAGTACTTC.

This clone was recorded a few times. V gene TRBV10-2 combines with J gene TRBJ2-2; 9 bases line up with TRBD1. With V trimmed by 4 bases and J by 2 bases, 2 bases remained unmatched. Germline V gene sequence: CDR1 WSHSY, CDR2 SAAADI. The length of the CDR3 is 15 residues. The CDR3 spells CASSGTGVNTGELFF. DNA for the CDR3: TGCGCCAGCAGTGGGACAGGGGTTAACACCGGGGAGCTGTTTTTT.

The V and J genes are TRBV5-1 and TRBJ2-7, with 9 nucleotides matching TRBD1. This CDR3 is built from 14 residues. The V segment lost 5 bases and the J segment 6 bases; nucleotides outside the gene matches: 9. Germline loops: CDR1 SGHRS, CDR2 YFSETQ. CDR3 in amino acids: CASRTGTGSSEQYF. CDR3 DNA: TGCGCCAGCAGAACCGGGACAGGGTCTTCCGAGCAGTACTTC.

This clone occurred a few times. The gene calls are TRBV11-2 and TRBJ1-2, with a tentative D call TRBD1 (5 bases). The ends were cut back, 5 bases at V and 4 bases at J, with 20 bases in the middle. There are 16 residues in the CDR3. Germline CDR1 reads SGHAT; CDR2 reads FQNNGV. The CDR3 reads CASSLGSGPGGYGYTF. The DNA of the CDR3 is TGTGCCAGCAGCCTCGGAAGCGGCCCGGGGGGCTATGGCTACACCTTC.

The chain combines TRBV5-6 with TRBJ1-5, with 11 bases aligning to TRBD1. Losses at the gene ends were 2 bases for V and 1 base for J; bases not matched to a gene: 2. The germline V gene has CDR1 SGHDT and CDR2 YYEEEE. The CDR3 length is 16 residues. CDR3 residues: CASSFWTGGSNQPQHF. The CDR3, as DNA: TGTGCCAGCAGCTTCTGGACAGGGGGCAGCAATCAGCCCCAGCATTTT. Full variable domain (remainder filled in from reference TRBV5-6 and TRBJ1-5): DAGVTQSPTHLIKTRGQQVTLRCSPKSGHDTVSWYQQALGQGPQFIFQYYEEEERQRGNFPDRFSGHQFPNYSSELNVNALLLGDSALYLCASSFWTGGSNQPQHFGDGTRLSIL.

This chain joins TRBV7-9 and TRBJ1-5, with D maybe TRBD1 (6 bases). This CDR3 contains 14 residues. Per the germline V gene, CDR1 is SEHNR and CDR2 is FQNEAQ (reference sequence). V dropped 4 bases and J dropped 1 base, with 8 bases sitting between them. The CDR3 DNA reads TGTGCCAGCAGCTACGGACAGAGCAATCAGCCCCAGCATTTT. It specifies CASSYGQSNQPQHF.

A few counts support this clone. This CDR3 is missing its conserved last phenylalanine or tryptophan, likely due to a read error. The DNA is omitted, as the CDR3 cannot be located on it reliably, and the CDR3 follows TCRdb's listing. CDR3 sequence reads: CASINTSGGGR. The chain employs TRBV7-2 and TRBJ2-7; the table's D call of TRBD2 was not tested on the DNA. Germline V gives CDR1 SGHTA, CDR2 FQGNSA. The length of the CDR3 is 11 amino acids, counting both ends.

This clone was observed a handful of times. This chain joins TRBV5-5 and TRBJ1-2; D gene uncertain. V lost 0 bases and J lost 8, with 23 bases in between. CDR1 is SGHKS, CDR2 YYEKEE, per germline (reference sequence). The length of the CDR3 is 17 residues. CDR3 amino acids: CASSLAAGRQGLGGYTF. The CDR3 DNA reads as TGTGCCAGCAGCTTGGCCGCCGGGAGACAAGGTTTAGGGGGCTACACCTTC.

This clone has more than one count but fewer than ten. The genes are TRBV5-1 and TRBJ2-7; D perhaps matches TRBD2 (6 bases). This CDR3 comprises 15 residues. From germline, CDR1 is SGHRS and CDR2 YFSETQ. V lost 4 bases and J lost 5, with 19 bases in between. The CDR3 loop is CASSIGTVPGDEQYF. The CDR3 DNA reads TGCGCCAGCAGCATCGGGACGGTTCCGGGGGACGAGCAGTACTTC.

CDR3 DNA: TGCGCCAGCAGCTTATCAGGGCTGGATCAGCCCCAGCATTTT. Encoded protein: CASSLSGLDQPQHF. This chain uses TRBV5-1 with TRBJ1-5; D is perhaps TRBD1 (5 bases). Trimming cost V 2 bases and J 5 bases, with 11 bases left between them. Germline V gene data show CDR1 as SGHRS and CDR2 as YFSETQ. The CDR3 sequence is 14 residues long.

The CDR3 sequence is CASSLSGTGTYEQYF. The CDR3 DNA reads TGCGCCAGCAGCCTGTCCGGGACAGGGACCTACGAGCAGTACTTC. V and J are TRBV4-1 and TRBJ2-5, with 9 positions matching TRBD1. The J call may be mistaken, given a closer DNA end match to TRBJ2-7. The CDR3 loop spans 15 amino acids. The germline CDR1 and CDR2 sequences are MGHRA and YSYEKL.

This rearrangement joins TRBV6-1 to TRBJ1-5, with 8 nucleotides matching TRBD1. Germline lookup yields CDR1 MNHNS and CDR2 SASEGT. V dropped 0 bases and J dropped 10; count of bases not matched to a gene: 5. This CDR3 has 14 amino acids. For the CDR3, the DNA is TGTGCCAGCAGTGAAGCCTCCGGACAGGGTCCCCAGCATTTT. Protein product: CASSEASGQGPQHF.

The chain joins TRBV7-9 to TRBJ1-6; unclear D gene. Germline V lookup: CDR1 SEHNR, CDR2 FQNEAQ (reference sequence). Trimming pared 3 bases from V and 7 bases from J, leaving 4 bases between. This CDR3 comprises 12 residues. The CDR3 sequence is CASSLENSPLHF. The CDR3, as DNA: TGTGCCAGCAGCTTGGAGAATTCACCCCTCCACTTT. The full variable domain, with the rest looked up from reference TRBV7-9 and TRBJ1-6, is DTGVSQNPRHKITKRGQNVTFRCDPISEHNRLYWYRQTLGQGPEFLTYFQNEAQLEKSRLLSDRFSAERPKGSFSTLEIQRTEQGDSAMYLCASSLENSPLHFGNGTRLTVT.

This chain connects TRBV6-5 to TRBJ2-2, with TRBD1 matching 10 bases. V dropped 6 bases and J dropped 6; count of bases not matched to a gene: 4. The CDR3 extends over 14 amino acids. Germline V lookup: CDR1 MNHEY, CDR2 SVGAGI. The CDR3 region is CASRDRGSAGELFF. Written as DNA, the CDR3 is TGTGCCAGCAGGGACAGGGGGTCCGCCGGGGAGCTGTTTTTT.

This chain uses TRBV6-6 with TRBJ2-5; 8 nucleotides match TRBD2. V lost 6 bases to trimming and J lost 5 bases; unmatched junction nucleotides: 8. Germline V gene data show CDR1 as MNHNY and CDR2 as SVGAGI (reference sequence). CDR3 length equals 14 residues. In DNA, the CDR3 is TGTGCCAGCAGGGTCGGGGGGGCACGGGAGACCCAGTACTTC. Amino acid sequence: CASRVGGARETQYF.

Only a few counts were recorded for this clone. CDR3 protein: CASSVSLAGGETQYF. Written as DNA, the CDR3 is TGTGCCAGCAGCGTATCTCTAGCGGGGGGAGAGACCCAGTACTTC. The chain carries TRBV9 and TRBJ2-5; the match to TRBD2 covers 11 bases. The V gene end was trimmed by 1 base and the J gene end by 4 bases; junction bases not matched to a gene: 3. CDR3 length: 15 amino acids. Germline V lookup: CDR1 SGDLS, CDR2 YYNGEE.

The rearrangement uses TRBV7-9 and TRBJ2-1, with 7 bases lining up with TRBD1. In germline, CDR1 is SEHNR, CDR2 FQNEAQ (reference sequence). V was clipped by 5 bases and J by 8 bases; unmatched bases: 9. The CDR3 has 14 amino acids. CDR3 residues: CASSLSNRGDEQFF. The CDR3, as DNA: TGTGCCAGCAGCCTCTCAAACAGGGGCGATGAGCAGTTCTTC.

V is TRBV12-5 and J is TRBJ1-2, with D maybe TRBD1 (6 bases). V was clipped by 0 bases and J by 4 bases, with 15 bases between them. This CDR3 is built from 16 residues. Germline V gene sequence: CDR1 LGHNT, CDR2 FRNRAP. The CDR3 DNA reads TGTGCTAGTGGTTTGGTAGAAGGGGGTGTGGGCTATGGCTACACCTTC. It codes for CASGLVEGGVGYGYTF.

Comments on this clone: Germline is not matched at one junction end, which may reflect a read error. The rearrangement links TRBV7-7 to TRBJ2-2; D is undetermined. The CDR3 is 14 amino acids. Germline CDR1 is SSHAT and CDR2 is FNYEAQ (reference sequence). This CDR3 reads CASSRSENTGELFF. The CDR3 nucleotides read TGTGCTAGCAGCCGTAGTGAGAACACCGGGGAGCTGTTTTTT.

The chain carries TRBV10-3 and TRBJ2-2; possible D gene TRBD2, 6 bases. This CDR3 region has 13 residues. Germline assignment: CDR1 ENHRY and CDR2 SYGVKD. V lost 5 bases to trimming and J lost 7 bases, with 11 bases between them. This CDR3 reads CAISSGGIGELFF. In DNA form, the CDR3 reads TGTGCCATCAGTTCAGGCGGGATCGGGGAGCTGTTTTTT.

The V call is TRBV2, the J call TRBJ2-7; TRBD2 aligns across 8 bases. Trimming at V came to 5 bases and at J to 6 bases, leaving 3 bases not matched to a gene. Germline V gene lookup returns CDR1 SNHLY and CDR2 FYNNEI. The CDR3 is made up of 12 amino acids. The CDR3 DNA follows: TGTGCCAGCAGTCGGGGGGGGCTCGAGCAGTACTTC. It translates to CASSRGGLEQYF. Based on the CDR3 plus reference TRBV2 and TRBJ2-7, the full variable domain is EPEVTQTPSHQVTQMGQEVILRCVPISNHLYFYWYRQILGQKVEFLVSFYNNEISEKSEIFDDQFSVERPDGSNFTLKIRSTKLEDSAMYFCASSRGGLEQYFGPGTRLTVT.

This clone has only a few counts. The chain couples TRBV7-9 to TRBJ1-1; D remains ambiguous. The CDR3 contains 13 residues. Trimming left V 6 bases short and J 7 bases short, with 15 bases between. Germline CDR1 is SEHNR and CDR2 is FQNEAQ (reference sequence). The CDR3: CASREWGGYEAFF. For the CDR3, the DNA is TGTGCCAGCAGAGAGTGGGGAGGGTATGAAGCTTTCTTT.

V gene TRBV27 combines with J gene TRBJ2-7, with TRBD1 matching over 7 bases. The trim removed 4 bases at V and 0 bases at J, leaving 21 bases unmatched. CDR3 length: 20 residues. Germline-derived CDR1 and CDR2 are MNHEY and SMNVEV (reference sequence). The CDR3 reads CASSSRTGFGRVWSSYEQYF. The CDR3 DNA reads TGTGCCAGCAGTTCCCGGACAGGATTTGGCCGGGTTTGGAGCTCCTACGAGCAGTACTTC.

This clone was seen a few times. V usage is TRBV15 and J usage is TRBJ1-5, with TRBD1 matching 7 bases. The CDR3 loop spans 15 amino acids. Germline CDR1 is LNHNV and CDR2 is YYDKDF (reference sequence). Unmatched junction bases numbered 11, after V lost 5 bases and J lost 7 bases. CDR3 coding DNA: TGTGCCACCAGCCCGATGGACAGGAACAACCAGCCCCAGCATTTT. Protein: CATSPMDRNNQPQHF.

The rearrangement uses TRBV11-2 and TRBJ1-5; D is undetermined. Germline CDR1 reads SGHAT; CDR2 reads FQNNGV. CDR3 size: 12 residues. The V gene lost 6 bases and the J gene lost 4 bases, with 7 bases spanning the gap. CDR3: CASSSENQPQHF. The CDR3 DNA sequence: TGTGCCAGCAGTTCGGAGAATCAGCCCCAGCATTTT. Combining the CDR3 with reference TRBV11-2 and TRBJ1-5 gives the whole variable domain EAGVAQSPRYKIIEKRQSVAFWCNPISGHATLYWYQQILGQGPKLLIQFQNNGVVDDSQLPKDRFSAERLKGVDSTLKIQPAKLEDSAVYLCASSSENQPQHFGDGTRLSIL.

The chain combines TRBV10-3 with TRBJ2-1; TRBD1 matches 8 bases. The V segment lost 10 bases and the J segment 4 bases; nucleotides outside the gene matches: 9. The CDR3 extends over 14 amino acids. Germline lookup yields CDR1 ENHRY and CDR2 SYGVKD. The CDR3 nucleotides read TGTGCCACCGGACCTCGGACAGGGTACAATGAGCAGTTCTTC. The encoded protein is CATGPRTGYNEQFF.